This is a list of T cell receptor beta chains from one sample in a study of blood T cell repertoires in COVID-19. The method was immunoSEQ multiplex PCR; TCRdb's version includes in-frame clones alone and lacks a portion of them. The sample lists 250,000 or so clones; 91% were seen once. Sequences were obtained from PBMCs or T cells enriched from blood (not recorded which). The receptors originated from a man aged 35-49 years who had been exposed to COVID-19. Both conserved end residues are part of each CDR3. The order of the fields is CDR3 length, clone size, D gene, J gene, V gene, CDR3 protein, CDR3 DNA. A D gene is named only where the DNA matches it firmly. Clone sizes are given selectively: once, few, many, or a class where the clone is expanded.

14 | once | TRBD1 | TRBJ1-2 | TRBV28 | CASTTDRVNYGYTF | TGTGCCAGCACTACGGACAGGGTCAACTATGGCTACACCTTC
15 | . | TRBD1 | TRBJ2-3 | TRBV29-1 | CSVVIPGQDPDTQYF | TGCAGCGTTGTCATCCCGGGACAGGATCCAGATACGCAGTATTTT
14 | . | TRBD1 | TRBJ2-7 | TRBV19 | CASSTGGRTYEQYF | TGTGCCAGTAGTACAGGGGGCAGGACCTACGAGCAGTACTTC
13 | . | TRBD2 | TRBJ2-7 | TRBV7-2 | CASSIAGAHEQYF | TGTGCCAGCAGTATAGCGGGAGCGCACGAGCAGTACTTC
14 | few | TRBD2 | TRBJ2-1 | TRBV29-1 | CSVGTSGDYNEQFF | TGCAGCGTTGGTACTAGCGGGGACTACAATGAGCAGTTCTTC
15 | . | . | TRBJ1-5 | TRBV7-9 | CASSSYDGGNQPQHF | TGTGCCAGCAGCTCCTATGACGGGGGCAATCAGCCCCAGCATTTT
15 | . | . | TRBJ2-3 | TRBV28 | CASKQGWGHTDTQYF | TGTGCCAGCAAACAGGGTTGGGGACACACAGATACGCAGTATTTT
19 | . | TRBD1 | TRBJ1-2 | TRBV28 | CASSLQRLRDRGQNYGYTF | TGTGCCAGCAGTTTACAACGACTACGGGACAGGGGACAAAACTATGGCTACACCTTC
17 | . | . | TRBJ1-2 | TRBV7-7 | CASSLDYGRAIFYGYTF | TGTGCTAGCAGCTTAGACTACGGCAGGGCCATTTTCTATGGCTACACCTTC
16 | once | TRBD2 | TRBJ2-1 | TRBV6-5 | CASSYSRGSGNNEQFF | TGTGCCAGCAGTTACTCGAGGGGTAGCGGGAACAATGAGCAGTTCTTC
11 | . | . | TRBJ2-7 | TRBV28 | CASRSRIRFAF | TGTGCCAGCAGAAGCCGAATAAGATTCGCTTTC
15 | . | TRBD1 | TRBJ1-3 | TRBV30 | CAWSRTGDSGNTIYF | TGTGCCTGGAGTAGAACAGGGGACTCTGGAAACACCATATATTTT
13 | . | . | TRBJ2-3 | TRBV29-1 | CSARISSTDTQYF | TGCAGCGCCAGAATTTCTAGCACAGATACGCAGTATTTT
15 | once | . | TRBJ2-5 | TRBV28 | CASSRQVPLQETQYF | TGTGCCAGCAGTCGACAGGTGCCTCTCCAAGAGACCCAGTACTTC
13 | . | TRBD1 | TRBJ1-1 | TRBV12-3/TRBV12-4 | CASSITGGTEAFF | TGTGCCAGCAGTATTACAGGGGGCACTGAAGCTTTCTTT
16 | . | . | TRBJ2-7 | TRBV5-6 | CASNPGGYGGRYEQYF | TGTGCCAGCAACCCTGGAGGGTATGGGGGGAGGTACGAGCAGTACTTC
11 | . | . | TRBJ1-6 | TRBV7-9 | CASSSGGPLHF | TGTGCCAGCAGCTCGGGGGGACCCCTCCACTTT
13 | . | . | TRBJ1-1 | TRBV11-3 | CASSRGGGTEAFF | TGTGCCAGCAGCCGAGGGGGTGGAACTGAAGCTTTCTTT
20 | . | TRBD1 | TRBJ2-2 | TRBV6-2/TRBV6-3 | CASIPRPGQVILGYTGELFF | TGTGCCAGCATCCCCCGGCCGGGACAGGTCATATTGGGCTACACCGGGGAGCTGTTTTTT
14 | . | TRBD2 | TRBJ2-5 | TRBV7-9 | CASSWASGQETQYF | TGTGCCAGCAGCTGGGCTAGCGGGCAAGAGACCCAGTACTTC
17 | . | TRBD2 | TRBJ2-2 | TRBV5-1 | CASSLDTTSGIGGELFF | TGCGCCAGCAGCTTGGATACGACTAGCGGGATTGGCGGGGAGCTGTTTTTT
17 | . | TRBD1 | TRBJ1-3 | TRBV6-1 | CASSVGLGQGSGNTIYF | TGTGCCAGCAGTGTCGGACTGGGACAGGGGTCTGGAAACACCATATATTTT
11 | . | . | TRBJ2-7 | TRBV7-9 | CASINDIEQYF | TGTGCCAGCATCAATGACATCGAGCAGTACTTC
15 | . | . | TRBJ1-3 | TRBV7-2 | CASSLNPGSGNTIYF | TGTGCCAGCAGCTTGAATCCGGGCTCTGGAAACACCATATATTTT
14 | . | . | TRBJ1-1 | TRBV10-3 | CAINLQGKGTEAFF | TGTGCCATCAACTTACAGGGTAAGGGGACTGAAGCTTTCTTT
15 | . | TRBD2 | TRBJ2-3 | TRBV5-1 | CASSFLTSVTDTQYF | TGCGCCAGCAGCTTCTTGACTAGCGTCACAGATACGCAGTATTTT
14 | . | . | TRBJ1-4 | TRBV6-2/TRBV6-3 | CASSSPTPGEKLFF | TGTGCCAGCAGTTCCCCGACACCTGGGGAAAAACTGTTTTTT
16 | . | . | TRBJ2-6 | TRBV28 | CASSFAQQSGANVLTF | TGTGCCAGCAGTTTCGCCCAACAGTCTGGGGCCAACGTCCTGACTTTC
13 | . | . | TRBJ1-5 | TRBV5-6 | CASSRQGNQPQHF | TGTGCCAGCAGCCGACAGGGCAATCAGCCCCAGCATTTT
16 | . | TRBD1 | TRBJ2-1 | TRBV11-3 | CASSVTWDRAVNEQFF | TGTGCCAGCAGCGTTACTTGGGACAGAGCGGTAAATGAGCAGTTCTTC
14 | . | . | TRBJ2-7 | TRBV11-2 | CASSLSLGEYQKYF | TGTGCCAGCAGCCTTAGCTTAGGGGAATACCAGAAGTACTTC
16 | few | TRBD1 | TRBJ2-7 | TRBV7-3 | CASSAQPGTGYDEQYF | TGTGCCAGCAGCGCACAACCCGGGACAGGGTATGACGAGCAGTACTTC
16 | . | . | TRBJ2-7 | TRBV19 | CASSRTGTKPSYEQYF | TGTGCCAGTAGTCGTACCGGGACAAAACCTTCCTACGAGCAGTACTTC
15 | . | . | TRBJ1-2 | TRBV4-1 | CASSPRGRGNYGYTF | TGCGCCAGCAGCCCCAGAGGCAGGGGAAACTATGGCTACACCTTC
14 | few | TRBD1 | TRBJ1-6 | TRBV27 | CASSLSTGGSPLHF | TGTGCCAGCAGTTTATCGACAGGGGGATCACCCCTCCACTTT
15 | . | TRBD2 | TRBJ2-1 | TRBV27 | CASSLTSGAFAEQFF | TGTGCCAGCAGCCTGACTAGCGGGGCTTTCGCTGAGCAGTTCTTC
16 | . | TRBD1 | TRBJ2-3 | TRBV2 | CASTERWTGNADTQYF | TGTGCCAGCACGGAGAGATGGACAGGGAACGCAGATACGCAGTATTTT